The present entry profiles one T cell receptor (beta chain) with its context. Ten or more counts support this clonotype. Which antigen it targets is not known. No base-level quality is on record; no much larger clone is a single base apart. The record originates from a study of T cells in Graves' hyperthyroidism and ophthalmopathy (dated by TCRdb to 2018 to 2020). With regard to the full study: Peripheral blood samples were taken at the time of initial diagnosis, prior to any treatment. In roughly six Graves' hyperthyroidism patients, the study also compared T-cell repertoires from thyroid tissue with T-cell repertoires from blood. Following sampling, methimazole starting at 30 mg daily was given to hyperthyroidism patients, and high-dose intravenous methylprednisolone was given to ophthalmopathy patients. The 95 to 100 discovery patients were randomly split 7:3 into training and test sets. TCR Vbeta CDR3 sequencing of fewer than 150 peripheral blood samples (43 ophthalmopathy, 75 to 85 hyperthyroidism and some 17 progressor patients) is reported in the paper. An independent validation cohort of under 20 hyperthyroidism patients and approximately 17 patients who later progressed to ophthalmopathy tested prospective prediction of ophthalmopathy. To identify TCR V-J signatures that set the groups apart, the researchers used a discovery cohort of roughly 100 patients, made up of under 45 with Graves' ophthalmopathy and some 60 with stable Graves' hyperthyroidism. General conclusions and limits of the study: In cross-validation, a model built on a 13 V-J signature told ophthalmopathy apart from stable hyperthyroidism with under 90% sensitivity and roughly 82% specificity, and in testing the same model reached 80%/75%. Most expanded thyroid clonotypes (frequency above 0.001) were also detected in blood, suggesting blood repertoires may reflect thyroid immune responses. During validation, the model predicted progression to ophthalmopathy a median of roughly six months ahead of onset, with roughly 65% sensitivity and roughly 72% specificity. Sample size was not statistically predetermined, and blinding of investigators to group allocation was not performed.

V and J lose 1 base and 8 bases, and a span of 14 bases separates them. The germline V gene encodes CDR1 DFQATT and CDR2 SNEGSKA (reference sequence). CDR3 length: 13 amino acids, cysteine to phenylalanine. Only the CDR3 DNA is retained, 39 bases long and in frame from the first base. Amplification of TCR beta CDR3 regions was carried out from RNA transcripts. A first-round RT-PCR of the TCR CDR3 used the HTBI primer set with the Qiagen OneStep RT-PCR kit. A second multiplex PCR round built the libraries, followed by size selection and purification. Sequencing of the libraries was done on an Illumina HiSeq2000 using paired-end 100 bp reads. Per the original workflow: Raw data were processed with SOAPnuke, discarding reads with adapters, uncalled bases, mean Phred below 15, or no exact constant-primer or identifier match. High-quality paired reads were merged with COPE v1.2.5, and unique nucleotide sequences were defined as clonotypes. Clonotypes were aligned to IMGT TRBV, TRBD and TRBJ reference segments using MiTCR v1.1. Analysis was restricted to V-J combinations with a frequency above 0.0001, which covered 98% to 99.2% of repertoires. A TCS score was defined as the ratio between F50 (clonal expansion) and ExV (chaos), using BLOSUM62-based TCRdist between CDR3 peptides within each V-J. Welch's t-statistics and random forest reduced 500 to 550 V-J features to fewer than 15, which were used in a naive Bayes classifier (R e1071). Through fastp at Q25 and MiXCR, TCRdb rebuilt clones from the public reads, retaining in-frame beta chains. A single entry per CDR3 protein holds the most common genes and DNA from its merged rows. The V and J calls reflect TCRdb's pipeline rather than the authors' work. This sample has about 300,000 distinct CDR3 sequences in its table, and 15% to 20% of those were observed once. The ten largest clonotypes hold 33% of the sample.

Stable Graves' hyperthyroidism was defined as the absence of progression to ophthalmopathy over 18 months of follow-up. Hyperthyroidism patients were newly diagnosed, had a disease duration of under 2 months, and were aged 18 to 65 years. Patients with uncontrolled infections, other autoimmune diseases, pregnancy or lactation were excluded. Diagnoses were established on the basis of clinical symptoms, serum thyroxine and TRAb, thyroid ultrasound, and orbital computed tomography. PBMCs were isolated from about 10 ml of fresh peripheral blood by Ficoll-Paque density gradient centrifugation. Total RNA was extracted using Trizol reagent, and RNA quality was assessed on an Agilent 2100 Bioanalyzer.

The sequence links TRBV20-1 to TRBJ1-2, with no D gene named confidently. The receptor's source is a man aged 25-45 years with Graves' hyperthyroidism. The sequenced sample was blood. For the CDR3, the sequence is CSARAPQRPGYTF. The DNA sequence reads TGCAGTGCTAGAGCACCGCAGAGGCCCGGCTACACCTTC.